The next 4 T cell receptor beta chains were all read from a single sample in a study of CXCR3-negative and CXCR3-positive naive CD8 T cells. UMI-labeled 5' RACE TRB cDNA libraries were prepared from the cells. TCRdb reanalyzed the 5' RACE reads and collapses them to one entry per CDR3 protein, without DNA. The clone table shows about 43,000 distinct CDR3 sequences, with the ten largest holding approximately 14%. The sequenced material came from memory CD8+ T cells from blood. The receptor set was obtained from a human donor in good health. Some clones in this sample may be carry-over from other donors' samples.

The CDR3 loop is CASSWGRTSEETQYF. This rearrangement joins TRBV9 to TRBJ2-5; the D gene TCRdb calls, TRBD2, cannot be checked with no DNA. This CDR3 contains 15 residues. Germline V CDR1 and CDR2: SGDLS, YYNGEE.

The CDR3 sequence: CSASPGQGYNEQFF. The gene calls are TRBV20-1 and TRBJ2-1; without DNA, the TCRdb call of TRBD1 cannot be checked. Germline assignment: CDR1 DFQATT and CDR2 SNEGSKA (reference sequence). The CDR3 extends over 14 amino acids.

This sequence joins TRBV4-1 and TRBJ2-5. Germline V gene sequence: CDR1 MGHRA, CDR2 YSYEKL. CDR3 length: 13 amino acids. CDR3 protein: CASSLLLRETQYF.

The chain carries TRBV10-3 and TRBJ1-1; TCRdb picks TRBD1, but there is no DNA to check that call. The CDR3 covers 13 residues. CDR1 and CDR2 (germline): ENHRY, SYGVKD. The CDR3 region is CATGRESTTEAFF.